These 13 T cell receptor beta chains were sequenced from one sample in a study of early T cells in non-severe SARS-CoV-2 infection. From the 5' RACE reads, TCRdb called clonotypes with MiXCR, one entry per CDR3 protein. Found here are about 25,000 distinct CDR3 sequences, approximately 4.4% of them singletons; the top ten hold just over 6.5%. The specimen was whole blood. These receptors were taken from an adult who was a healthcare worker with PCR-confirmed SARS-CoV-2 infection or an uninfected control (not recorded which).

Relative to its sample, this clonotype is medium-sized. V gene TRBV20-1 combines with J gene TRBJ1-1; maybe TRBD1 (6 bases). Per germline, CDR1 DFQATT and CDR2 SNEGSKA (reference sequence). Trimming cost V 1 base and J 0 bases, with 9 bases left between them. The CDR3 extends over 14 amino acids. CDR3 loop: CSARGGPVNTEAFF. The CDR3 DNA is TGCAGTGCTAGAGGGGGGCCTGTGAACACTGAAGCTTTCTTT.

This clonotype was seen ten or more times. This chain connects TRBV27 to TRBJ1-4; D remains ambiguous. This CDR3 spans 12 amino acids. Germline V CDR1 and CDR2: MNHEY, SMNVEV (reference sequence). CDR3 residues: CAAGRTNEKLFF. For the CDR3, the DNA is TGTGCTGCTGGCAGAACTAATGAAAAACTGTTTTTT.

The sample holds a few counts of this clonotype. The V gene is TRBV19, the J gene TRBJ2-1; 7 bases are shared with TRBD2. With V trimmed by 3 bases and J by 6 bases, 5 bases remained unmatched. The CDR3 is 14 residues long. Germline V gene data show CDR1 as LNHDA and CDR2 as SQIVND (reference sequence). CDR3 DNA: TGTGCCAGTAGTATGTGGGCTAGCGGCAATGAGCAGTTCTTC. Its protein is CASSMWASGNEQFF.

V usage is TRBV5-4 and J usage is TRBJ2-5; 9 nucleotides align to TRBD2. Germline values: CDR1 SGHNT, CDR2 YYREEE (reference sequence). Trimming removed 4 bases from V and 2 bases from J; junction bases left unmatched: 21. CDR3 size: 20 residues. DNA for the CDR3: TGTGCCAGCAGCCCAGCCAGGGGGACTAGCCGGTTTTCATTACAAGAGACCCAGTACTTC. Translating it yields CASSPARGTSRFSLQETQYF.

Ten or more counts support this clonotype. The J gene is TRBJ1-4, the V gene TRBV7-6; D gene uncertain. The CDR3 runs to 15 residues. Trimming took off 1 base at V and 4 bases at J, with 10 bases between the two ends. Looked up from germline, CDR1 is SGHVS and CDR2 is FNYEAQ. CDR3 sequence (DNA): TGTGCCAGCAGCTTAGACAAGACCCTTAATGAAAAACTGTTTTTT. It yields the protein CASSLDKTLNEKLFF.

This clonotype showed up many times. J is TRBJ2-5 and V is TRBV18; D perhaps matches TRBD1 (5 bases). The CDR3 length is 16 residues. Germline V gene lookup returns CDR1 KGHSH and CDR2 LQKENI. V shed 0 bases and J shed 2 bases, with 13 bases lying between them. In nucleotides, the CDR3 is TGTGCCAGCTCACCACCGAAGCAGGGAATACAAGAGACCCAGTACTTC. Its translation: CASSPPKQGIQETQYF.

This clonotype was seen repeatedly, ten times or more. The genes are TRBV7-2 and TRBJ1-2; D may be TRBD1 (5 bases). Trimming cost V 1 base and J 3 bases, with 9 bases left between them. Germline assignment: CDR1 SGHTA and CDR2 FQGNSA. This CDR3 contains 14 residues. CDR3 sequence (DNA): TGTGCCAGCAGCTTAGAAGGAGGGGACTATGGCTACACCTTC. It yields the protein CASSLEGGDYGYTF.

This clonotype was seen ten or more times. J is TRBJ2-3 and V is TRBV4-1; 12 nucleotides agree with TRBD2. V lost 3 bases and J lost 5; bases outside the gene matches: 3. The CDR3 is made up of 15 amino acids. Germline values: CDR1 MGHRA, CDR2 YSYEKL. This chain's CDR3 is CASSHLGLAGDTQYF. For the CDR3, the DNA is TGCGCCAGCAGCCACCTGGGACTAGCGGGAGATACGCAGTATTTT.

The gene calls are TRBV6-2 or TRBV6-3 and TRBJ2-3; D call uncertain. V shed 5 bases and J shed 0 bases, with 12 bases lying between them. CDR1 MNHEY and CDR2 SVGEGT come from the germline V gene. The CDR3 covers 15 residues. The CDR3 nucleotides are TGTGCCAGCAGTCCACCACCATTGAGCACAGATACGCAGTATTTT. As protein: CASSPPPLSTDTQYF.

In its sample, this clonotype was seen many times. V usage is TRBV6-1 and J usage is TRBJ1-1, with unresolved D. Trimming stripped 6 bases from V and 0 bases from J, with 14 bases between. Germline lookup yields CDR1 MNHNS and CDR2 SASEGT. This CDR3 comprises 15 residues. In DNA, the CDR3 is TGTGCCAGCAGCACACGAAGGCCTATGAACACTGAAGCTTTCTTT. This codes for CASSTRRPMNTEAFF.

This clonotype showed up many times. V is TRBV7-6 and J is TRBJ2-6, with D hard to call. CDR1 is SGHVS and CDR2 is FNYEAQ in the germline V gene. V was pared by 5 bases and J by 3 bases, with 17 bases between. CDR3 length: 17 residues. CDR3 nucleotide sequence: TGTGCCAGCAGCGCGTCCGTCTCCCGGAGTGGGGCCAACGTCCTGACTTTC. It codes for CASSASVSRSGANVLTF.

Ten or more counts support this clonotype. The V gene is TRBV24-1, the J gene TRBJ2-2; D is possibly TRBD1 or TRBD2 (5 bases each). V was cut by 3 bases and J by 3 bases, with 13 bases left in between. This CDR3 has 16 amino acids. The germline V gene has CDR1 KGHDR and CDR2 SFDVKD. CDR3 DNA: TGTGCCACCAGTGATCACAGGAGAGGGCACACCGGGGAGCTGTTTTTT. Residues: CATSDHRRGHTGELFF.

For this clonotype: The limits of the CDR3 on the DNA are not certain, so only TCRdb's listed CDR3 is given. The gene calls are TRBV12-3 or TRBV12-4 and TRBJ2-3; TRBD2, the table's D call, lacks a check against the DNA. The CDR3 is 15 residues long, ends included. The CDR3 here is CASSFGEGSTDTQYF.